This record looks at one T cell receptor (beta chain) sequence and its context. The CDR3 contains 17 residues. V lost 1 base, J lost 0 bases, and 10 bases lay in between. CDR1 LNHNV and CDR2 YYDKDF come from the germline V gene (reference sequence). Total RNA extraction produced at least 5.5 micrograms (per sample) for the study. The use of a sample-barcoded 5' primer and a J-beta primer mix characterized a second PCR of roughly 7 to 12 cycles. No fewer than 2.5 million CDR3-containing paired-end reads came from each sample. TCRdb reprocessed the 5' RACE reads with MiXCR, giving one entry per CDR3 protein. Of roughly 860,000 distinct CDR3 sequences listed, roughly 60% are singletons. The data were obtained in a study of blood T cells in healthy people across ages.

The chain uses TRBV15 and TRBJ2-6, with unresolved D. The TCR originated in a man in his thirties or forties in good health. Specimen: blood. The CDR3 region is CATSRVPVSSGANVLTF. The CDR3 coding sequence is TGTGCCACCAGCAGAGTGCCGGTCAGCTCTGGGGCCAACGTCCTGACTTTC.